This TCR beta chain appears in the sequencing data of a study of blood T cell repertoires in COVID-19. On the study more broadly: The United States, Italy and Spain supplied acute and convalescent COVID-19 samples.

In the authors' workflow: Reference gene primers were amplified, and this amplification served to estimate nucleated cell counts. The protocol was immunoSEQ multiplex PCR, while the TCRdb copy is restricted to in-frame clones and leaves out a portion. That table gives V, J and clone size, and the DNA gave D and trimming. The repertoire has hundreds of thousands of clones, about nine tenths of them found once; the top ten carry around a tenth. V was trimmed by 3 bases and J by 4 bases, leaving 7 bases between them. Per the germline V gene, CDR1 is SGDLS and CDR2 is YYNGEE. The CDR3 sequence is 13 residues long.

Source material: PBMCs or T cells enriched from blood (not recorded which). This receptor was obtained from a woman between 40 and 50 years old who had recovered from COVID-19. The chain couples TRBV9 to TRBJ2-2, with D perhaps TRBD1 (5 bases). The CDR3 DNA reads TGTGCCAGCAGCGAACAGGTCACCGGGGAGCTGTTTTTT. Its protein product is CASSEQVTGELFF.